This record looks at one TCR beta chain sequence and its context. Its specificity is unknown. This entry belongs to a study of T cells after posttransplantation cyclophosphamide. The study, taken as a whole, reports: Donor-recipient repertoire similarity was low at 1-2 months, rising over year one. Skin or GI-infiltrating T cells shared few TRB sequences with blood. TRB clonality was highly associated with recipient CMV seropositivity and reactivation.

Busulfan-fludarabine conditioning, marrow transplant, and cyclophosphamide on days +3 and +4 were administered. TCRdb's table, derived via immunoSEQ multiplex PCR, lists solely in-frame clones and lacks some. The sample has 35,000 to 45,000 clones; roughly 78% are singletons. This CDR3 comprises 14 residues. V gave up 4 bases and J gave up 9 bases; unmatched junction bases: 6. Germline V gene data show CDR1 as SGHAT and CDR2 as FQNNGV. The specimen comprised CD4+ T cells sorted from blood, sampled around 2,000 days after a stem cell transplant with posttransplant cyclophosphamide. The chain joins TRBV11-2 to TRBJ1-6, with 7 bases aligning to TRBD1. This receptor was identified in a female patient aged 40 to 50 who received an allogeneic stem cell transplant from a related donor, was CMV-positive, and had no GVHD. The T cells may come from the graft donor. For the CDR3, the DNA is TGTGCCAGCAGCTCTGGACAGGAGAGTTCACCCCTCCACTTT. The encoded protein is CASSSGQESSPLHF.